What follows describes a single T cell receptor beta chain. Antigen unknown. Germline V lookup: CDR1 SGHTA, CDR2 FQGNSA. V dropped 0 bases and J dropped 5; count of bases not matched to a gene: 1. This CDR3 has 15 residues. Generated by immunoSEQ multiplex PCR, the TCRdb table keeps only in-frame clones and is missing some. This table has 180,000 or so clones, about 90% appearing once. This record belongs to a study of T cell responses to AZD1222 COVID-19 vaccine. Whole-study findings and limits: The study reported that nearly half of spike-specific TCRs target unmutated variant regions.

Sequenced material: peripheral blood, taken 28 days after the second AZD1222 dose. This clonotype was obtained from an adult who received the AZD1222 COVID-19 vaccine. The chain recombines TRBV7-2 with TRBJ2-2; 9 nucleotides align to TRBD2. The CDR3 sequence is CASSLASGSTGELFF. The CDR3 bases are TGTGCCAGCAGCTTAGCTAGCGGGAGTACCGGGGAGCTGTTTTTT.